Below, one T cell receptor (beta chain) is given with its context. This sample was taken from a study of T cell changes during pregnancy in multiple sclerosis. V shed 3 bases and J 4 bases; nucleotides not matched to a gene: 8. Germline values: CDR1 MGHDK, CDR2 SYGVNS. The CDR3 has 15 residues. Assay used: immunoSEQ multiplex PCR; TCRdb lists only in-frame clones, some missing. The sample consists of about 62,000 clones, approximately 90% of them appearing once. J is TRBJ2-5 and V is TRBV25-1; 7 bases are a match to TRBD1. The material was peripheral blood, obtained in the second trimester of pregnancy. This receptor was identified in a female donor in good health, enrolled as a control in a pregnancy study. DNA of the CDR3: TGTGCCAGCAGTGAGCTCGGGACAGCCGGAGAGACCCAGTACTTC. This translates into CASSELGTAGETQYF.